The rows below give T cell receptor beta chains drawn from one sample of a study of T cell changes during pregnancy in multiple sclerosis. Sequencing was performed with immunoSEQ multiplex PCR; in TCRdb, only in-frame clones are kept and a portion is missing. In the table there are roughly 53,000 clones, roughly 93% of which are singletons. Sample: CD4+ T cells from peripheral blood mononuclear cells, taken in the second trimester of pregnancy. These receptors were taken from a female donor in good health, enrolled as a control in a pregnancy study. The CDR3 runs from the conserved cysteine through the conserved F or W. A D gene is named only where the DNA matches it firmly. Size values are once, few and many counts, or a class for expanded clones, and some rows have none.

V: TRBV5-8
size: .
J: TRBJ2-7
D: TRBD1
CDR3: CASSFGTGVYEQYF
DNA: TGTGCCAGCAGCTTCGGGACAGGGGTTTACGAGCAGTACTTC

V: TRBV30
size: .
J: TRBJ2-1
D: TRBD2
CDR3: CAWNNGGASLF
DNA: TGTGCCTGGAACAACGGGGGGGCCTCCCTCTTC

V: TRBV5-1
size: .
J: TRBJ1-5
D: TRBD1
CDR3: CASSLSGTGGNQPQHF
DNA: TGCGCCAGCAGCCTTTCCGGGACAGGGGGCAATCAGCCCCAGCATTTT

V: TRBV6-6
size: .
J: TRBJ2-1
D: .
CDR3: CASSSQGIDEQFF
DNA: TGTGCCAGCAGTTCCCAGGGAATCGATGAGCAGTTCTTC

V: TRBV6-5
size: .
J: TRBJ2-7
D: TRBD1
CDR3: CASSYSGQGLIEQYF
DNA: TGTGCCAGCAGTTACTCGGGACAGGGACTTATCGAGCAGTACTTC

V: TRBV11-2
size: .
J: TRBJ1-1
D: TRBD1
CDR3: CASSDPPGTGVPEAFF
DNA: TGTGCCAGCAGCGACCCGCCCGGGACAGGGGTTCCTGAAGCTTTCTTT

V: TRBV5-1
size: .
J: TRBJ1-2
D: .
CDR3: CASSSITNYGYTF
DNA: TGCGCCAGCAGCTCGATAACAAACTATGGCTACACCTTC

V: TRBV13
size: .
J: TRBJ2-7
D: TRBD1
CDR3: CASSDRGQSSYEQYF
DNA: TGTGCCAGCAGCGACAGGGGGCAAAGTTCCTACGAGCAGTACTTC

V: TRBV11-2
size: .
J: TRBJ1-3
D: .
CDR3: CASSLDFAGLSGNTIYF
DNA: TGTGCCAGCAGCTTAGATTTTGCAGGACTCTCTGGAAACACCATATATTTT

V: TRBV9
size: .
J: TRBJ2-7
D: .
CDR3: CASSRQDSSYEQYF
DNA: TGTGCCAGTTCGAGACAGGACAGCTCCTACGAGCAGTACTTC

V: TRBV25-1
size: few
J: TRBJ2-7
D: TRBD1
CDR3: CASRDRLTYEQYF
DNA: TGTGCCAGCAGGGACAGGCTTACCTACGAGCAGTACTTC

V: TRBV15
size: .
J: TRBJ1-1
D: TRBD1
CDR3: CATSRGAGGTEAFF
DNA: TGTGCCACCAGCAGGGGAGCAGGGGGGACTGAAGCTTTCTTT

V: TRBV7-2
size: .
J: TRBJ2-7
D: TRBD1
CDR3: CASSLNYQGAGEQYF
DNA: TGTGCCAGCAGCTTAAATTACCAGGGGGCGGGTGAGCAGTACTTC

V: TRBV6-5
size: .
J: TRBJ1-5
D: .
CDR3: CASSRGSNQPQHF
DNA: TGTGCCAGCAGCAGGGGTAGCAATCAGCCCCAGCATTTT

V: TRBV5-6
size: once
J: TRBJ1-5
D: .
CDR3: CASSLTGWGNQPQHF
DNA: TGTGCCAGCAGCTTGACAGGGTGGGGGAATCAGCCCCAGCATTTT

V: TRBV11-3
size: .
J: TRBJ2-3
D: .
CDR3: CASSFPQGHEQYF
DNA: TGTGCCAGCAGCTTCCCCCAGGGCCATGAGCAGTATTTT

V: TRBV7-2
size: .
J: TRBJ2-7
D: TRBD1
CDR3: CASSLPGQTTYEQYF
DNA: TGTGCCAGCAGCCTGCCGGGACAGACTACCTACGAGCAGTACTTC

V: TRBV10-3
size: few
J: TRBJ1-6
D: TRBD1
CDR3: CAISEAGGSPLHF
DNA: TGTGCCATCAGTGAGGCAGGGGGTTCACCCCTCCACTTT

V: TRBV30
size: .
J: TRBJ1-1
D: .
CDR3: CAWSFGTLDTEAFF
DNA: TGTGCCTGGAGTTTCGGGACACTGGACACTGAAGCTTTCTTT

V: TRBV5-1
size: .
J: TRBJ1-2
D: .
CDR3: CASSFELTNYGYTF
DNA: TGCGCCAGCAGCTTTGAGCTTACGAACTATGGCTACACCTTC

V: TRBV27
size: .
J: TRBJ1-1
D: .
CDR3: CASRGGITEAFF
DNA: TGTGCCAGCAGGGGAGGGATTACTGAAGCTTTCTTT

V: TRBV19
size: .
J: TRBJ1-4
D: TRBD1
CDR3: CASSGRTGGDEKLFF
DNA: TGTGCCAGTAGTGGTAGGACAGGGGGTGATGAAAAACTGTTTTTT

V: TRBV27
size: .
J: TRBJ1-6
D: .
CDR3: CASSPRRDSPLHF
DNA: TGTGCCAGCAGTCCCCGCCGGGATTCACCCCTCCACTTT

V: TRBV19
size: .
J: TRBJ1-2
D: .
CDR3: CASSIQGLSVRGYTF
DNA: TGTGCCAGTAGTATCCAGGGGCTGTCTGTCCGTGGCTACACCTTC

V: TRBV5-1
size: .
J: TRBJ1-1
D: TRBD1
CDR3: CASSTGQEVTEAFF
DNA: TGCGCCAGCAGCACGGGACAGGAGGTCACTGAAGCTTTCTTT

V: TRBV4-3
size: .
J: TRBJ1-6
D: .
CDR3: CASSQAPGNSPLHF
DNA: TGCGCCAGCAGCCAAGCTCCAGGGAATTCACCCCTCCACTTT